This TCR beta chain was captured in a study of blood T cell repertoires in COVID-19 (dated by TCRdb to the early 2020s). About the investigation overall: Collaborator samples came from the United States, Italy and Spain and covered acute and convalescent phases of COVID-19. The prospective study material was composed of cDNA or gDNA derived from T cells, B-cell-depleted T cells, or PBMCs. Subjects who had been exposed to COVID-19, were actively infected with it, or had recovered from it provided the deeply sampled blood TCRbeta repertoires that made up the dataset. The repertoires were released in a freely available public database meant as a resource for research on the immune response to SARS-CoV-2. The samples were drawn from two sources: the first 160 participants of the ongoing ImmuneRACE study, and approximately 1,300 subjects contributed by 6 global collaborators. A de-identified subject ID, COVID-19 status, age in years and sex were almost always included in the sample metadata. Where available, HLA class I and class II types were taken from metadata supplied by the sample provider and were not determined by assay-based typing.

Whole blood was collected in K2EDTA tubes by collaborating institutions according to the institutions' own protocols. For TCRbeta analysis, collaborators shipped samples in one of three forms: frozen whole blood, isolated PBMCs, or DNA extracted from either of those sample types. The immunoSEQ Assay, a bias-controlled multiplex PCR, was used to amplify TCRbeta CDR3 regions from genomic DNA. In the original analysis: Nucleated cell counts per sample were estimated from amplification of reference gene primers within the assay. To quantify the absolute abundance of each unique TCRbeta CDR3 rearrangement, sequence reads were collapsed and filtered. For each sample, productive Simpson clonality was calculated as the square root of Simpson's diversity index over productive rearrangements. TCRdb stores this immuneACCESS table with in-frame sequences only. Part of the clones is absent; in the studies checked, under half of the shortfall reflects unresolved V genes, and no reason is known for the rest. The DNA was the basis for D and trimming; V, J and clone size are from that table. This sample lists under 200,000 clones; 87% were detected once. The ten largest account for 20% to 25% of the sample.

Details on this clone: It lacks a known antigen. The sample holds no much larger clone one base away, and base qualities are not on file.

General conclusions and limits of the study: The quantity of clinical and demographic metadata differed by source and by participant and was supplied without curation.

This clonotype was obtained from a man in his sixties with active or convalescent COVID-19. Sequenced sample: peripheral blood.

The CDR3: CASSTRDRGLETQYF. The sequenced DNA: TGTGCCAGCAGTACACGGGACAGGGGGCTGGAGACCCAGTACTTC. The rearrangement joined TRBV2 to TRBJ2-5; the junction holds 12 bases that match TRBD1. Its CDR3 holds 15 amino acids, cysteine through phenylalanine. Solely the CDR3 DNA is kept, with 45 bases framed from the first base. V loses 5 bases at its end and J loses 5 bases; junction bases beyond the gene matches: 6. The germline V gene encodes CDR1 SNHLY and CDR2 FYNNEI.